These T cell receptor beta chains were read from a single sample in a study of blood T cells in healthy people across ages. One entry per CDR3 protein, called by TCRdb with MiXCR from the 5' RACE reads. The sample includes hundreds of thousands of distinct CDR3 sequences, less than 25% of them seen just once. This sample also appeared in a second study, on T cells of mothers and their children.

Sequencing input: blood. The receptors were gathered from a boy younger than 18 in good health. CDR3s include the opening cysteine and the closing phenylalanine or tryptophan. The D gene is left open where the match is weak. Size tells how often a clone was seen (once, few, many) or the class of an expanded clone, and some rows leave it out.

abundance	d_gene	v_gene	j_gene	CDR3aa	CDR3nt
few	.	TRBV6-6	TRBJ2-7	CASRQGFEQYF	TGTGCCAGCAGACAGGGTTTCGAGCAGTACTTC
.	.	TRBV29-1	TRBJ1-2	CSVEDSNSNYGYTF	TGCAGCGTTGAAGATTCAAACAGCAACTATGGCTACACCTTC
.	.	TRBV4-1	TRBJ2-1	CASSQEFSFLTYNEQFF	TGCGCCAGCAGCCAAGAATTTAGCTTCTTGACCTACAATGAGCAGTTCTTC
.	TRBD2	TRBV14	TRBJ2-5	CASSEGLAGRETQYF	TGTGCCAGCAGCGAAGGACTAGCGGGAAGGGAGACCCAGTACTTC
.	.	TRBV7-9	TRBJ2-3	CASSLANPNTQYF	TGTGCCAGCAGCTTAGCAAACCCGAATACGCAGTATTTT
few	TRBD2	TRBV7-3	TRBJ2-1	CASGAGGNEQFF	TGTGCCAGCGGAGCGGGGGGCAATGAGCAGTTCTTC
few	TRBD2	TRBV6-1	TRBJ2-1	CASSPAGVDEQFF	TGTGCCAGCAGTCCGGCGGGAGTGGATGAGCAGTTCTTC
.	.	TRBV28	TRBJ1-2	CASSLTDRTGYTF	TGTGCCAGCAGTTTAACCGACAGGACTGGCTACACCTTC
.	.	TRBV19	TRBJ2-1	CASSSRRIYNEQFF	TGTGCCAGTAGTAGCCGACGTATCTACAATGAGCAGTTCTTC
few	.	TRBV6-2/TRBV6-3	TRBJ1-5	CASSNGDSNQPQHF	TGTGCCAGCAGTAACGGGGATAGCAATCAGCCCCAGCATTTT
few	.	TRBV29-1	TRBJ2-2	CSVELGTGELFF	TGCAGCGTGGAATTGGGCACCGGGGAGCTGTTTTTT
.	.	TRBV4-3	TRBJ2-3	CASSQYGWGSQYF	TGCGCCAGCAGCCAATACGGATGGGGTTCGCAGTATTTT
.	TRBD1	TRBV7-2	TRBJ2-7	CASSMQGAANEQYF	TGTGCCAGCAGCATGCAGGGGGCGGCCAACGAGCAGTACTTC
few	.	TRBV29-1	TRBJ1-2	CSVEDRGREGKGYGYTF	TGCAGCGTTGAAGATCGGGGGCGGGAAGGGAAGGGCTATGGCTACACCTTC
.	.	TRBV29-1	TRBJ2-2	CSSRSQGGELFF	TGCAGCTCGCGGTCCCAAGGCGGGGAGCTGTTTTTT
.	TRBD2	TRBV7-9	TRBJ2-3	CASSPDGGAWDTQYF	TGTGCCAGCAGCCCAGACGGGGGGGCTTGGGATACGCAGTATTTT
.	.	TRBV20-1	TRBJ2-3	CSARDADFYTDTQYF	TGCAGTGCTAGAGATGCGGATTTCTACACAGATACGCAGTATTTT
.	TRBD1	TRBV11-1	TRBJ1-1	CASSYGASGQGVKKDTEAFF	TGTGCCAGCAGCTACGGGGCCAGTGGGCAGGGGGTAAAGAAGGACACTGAAGCTTTCTTT
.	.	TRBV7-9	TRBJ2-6	CASSFPVAGANVLTF	TGTGCCAGCAGCTTCCCAGTGGCTGGGGCCAACGTCCTGACTTTC
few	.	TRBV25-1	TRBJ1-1	CASISLPGGGHTEAFF	TGTGCCAGCATTTCACTCCCTGGGGGGGGCCACACTGAAGCTTTCTTT
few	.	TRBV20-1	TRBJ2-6	CSALPGTGANVLTF	TGCAGTGCCCTGCCGGGGACTGGGGCCAACGTCCTGACTTTC
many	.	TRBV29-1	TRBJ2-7	CSVEGPQSYEQYF	TGCAGCGTTGAAGGGCCCCAGTCCTACGAGCAGTACTTC
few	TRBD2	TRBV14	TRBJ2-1	CASSQLAGQFNEQFF	TGTGCCAGCAGCCAACTAGCGGGGCAGTTCAATGAGCAGTTCTTC
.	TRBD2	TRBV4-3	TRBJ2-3	CASSQDTSGRTDTQYF	TGCGCCAGCAGCCAAGATACTAGCGGGAGAACAGATACGCAGTATTTT
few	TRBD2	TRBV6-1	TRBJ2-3	CASRGGQTSGTSTDTQYF	TGTGCCAGCAGGGGGGGGCAGACTAGCGGAACTAGCACAGATACGCAGTATTTT
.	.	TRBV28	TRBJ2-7	CASSLIASYEQYF	TGTGCCAGCAGTTTGATAGCGTCCTACGAGCAGTACTTC
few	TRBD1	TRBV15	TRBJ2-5	CATSDGTGAQETQYF	TGTGCCACCAGCGACGGGACAGGGGCCCAAGAGACCCAGTACTTC
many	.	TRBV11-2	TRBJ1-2	CASSSETYGYTF	TGTGCCAGCAGCTCAGAGACCTATGGCTACACCTTC
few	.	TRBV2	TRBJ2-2	CASTEGSNTGELFF	TGTGCCAGCACTGAGGGGTCGAACACCGGGGAGCTGTTTTTT
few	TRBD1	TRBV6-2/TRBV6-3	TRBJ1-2	CASSYPIPGQDYGYTF	TGTGCCAGCAGTTACCCGATCCCCGGACAGGATTATGGCTACACCTTC
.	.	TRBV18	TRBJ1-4	CASSPHKGEKLFF	TGTGCCAGCTCACCGCATAAGGGGGAAAAACTGTTTTTT
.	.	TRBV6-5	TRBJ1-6	CASSKGVSPLHF	TGTGCCAGCAGTAAAGGGGTCTCACCCCTCCACTTT
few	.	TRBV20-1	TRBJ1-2	CSASLGLEGYTF	TGCAGTGCTAGCTTAGGGTTGGAGGGCTACACCTTC
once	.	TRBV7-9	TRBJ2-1	CASSSGRRVGAYNEQFF	TGTGCCAGCAGCTCCGGCCGGAGAGTAGGGGCCTACAATGAGCAGTTCTTC
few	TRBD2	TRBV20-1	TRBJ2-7	CSARDPRSGVGEQYF	TGCAGTGCTAGAGACCCGCGGAGCGGGGTGGGCGAGCAGTACTTC
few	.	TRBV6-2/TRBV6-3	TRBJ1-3	CASNTGDFSGNTIYF	TGTGCCAGCAACACCGGCGATTTTTCTGGAAACACCATATATTTT
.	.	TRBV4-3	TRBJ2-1	CASSQDRAGEQFF	TGCGCCAGCAGCCAAGATAGGGCAGGTGAGCAGTTCTTC
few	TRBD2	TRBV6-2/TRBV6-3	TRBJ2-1	CASSHPLTSGRGDYNEQFF	TGTGCCAGCAGTCATCCCCTCACTAGCGGGAGAGGGGACTACAATGAGCAGTTCTTC
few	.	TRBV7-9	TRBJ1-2	CASSLSGWYDYGYTF	TGTGCCAGCAGCTTGTCAGGGTGGTATGACTATGGCTACACCTTC
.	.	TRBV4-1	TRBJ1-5	CASSLGLWGQPQHF	TGCGCCAGCAGCCTAGGCTTATGGGGGCAGCCCCAGCATTTT
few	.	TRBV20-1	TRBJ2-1	CRAVGDRIGEQFF	TGCAGGGCCGTTGGAGACAGGATTGGTGAGCAGTTCTTC
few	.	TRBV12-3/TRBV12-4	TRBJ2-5	CASSFQQGGETQYF	TGTGCCAGCAGTTTCCAACAGGGTGGAGAGACCCAGTACTTC
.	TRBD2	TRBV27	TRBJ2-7	CASSLLGTGTSDEQYF	TGTGCCAGCAGTTTATTGGGGACCGGGACTAGCGACGAGCAGTACTTC
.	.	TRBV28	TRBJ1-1	CASSSVGAWNTEAFF	TGTGCCAGCAGTTCAGTGGGGGCTTGGAACACTGAAGCTTTCTTT
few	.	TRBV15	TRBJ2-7	CATSREGRGYEQYF	TGTGCCACCAGCAGAGAGGGCAGGGGATACGAGCAGTACTTC
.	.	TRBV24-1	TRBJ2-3	CATSGLGEGTQYF	TGTGCCACCAGTGGGCTGGGAGAAGGTACGCAGTATTTT
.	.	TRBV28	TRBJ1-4	CASSLKATNEKLFF	TGTGCCAGCAGTTTAAAAGCAACTAATGAAAAACTGTTTTTT
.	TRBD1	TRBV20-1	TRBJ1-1	CSARQGGDLVFMNTEAFF	TGCAGTGCTAGGCAGGGGGGAGATCTTGTGTTTATGAACACTGAAGCTTTCTTT
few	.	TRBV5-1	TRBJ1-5	CASSLETGADQPQHF	TGCGCCAGCAGCTTGGAGACGGGGGCGGATCAGCCCCAGCATTTT
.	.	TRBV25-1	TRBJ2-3	CASSESGDTQYF	TGTGCCAGCAGTGAATCCGGAGATACGCAGTATTTT
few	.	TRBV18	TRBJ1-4	CASSYGPHATNEKLFF	TGTGCCAGCTCATACGGACCACATGCAACTAATGAAAAACTGTTTTTT
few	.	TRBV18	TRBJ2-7	CASSPSTPWTAPRLYEQYF	TGTGCCAGCTCACCATCGACCCCATGGACAGCCCCTAGATTATACGAGCAGTACTTC
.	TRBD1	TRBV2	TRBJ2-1	CASSEEGAASYNEQFF	TGTGCCAGCAGTGAAGAGGGGGCCGCCTCCTACAATGAGCAGTTCTTC
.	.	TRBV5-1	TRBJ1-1	CASSLGPRKWYTEAFF	TGCGCCAGCAGCTTGGGTCCCAGGAAATGGTACACTGAAGCTTTCTTT
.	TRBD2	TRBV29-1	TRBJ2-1	CSVLTSGHSYNEQFF	TGCAGCGTTCTGACTAGCGGGCACTCCTACAATGAGCAGTTCTTC
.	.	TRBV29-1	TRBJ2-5	CSVEDGRSVEETQYF	TGCAGCGTTGAAGATGGTCGGAGCGTCGAAGAGACCCAGTACTTC
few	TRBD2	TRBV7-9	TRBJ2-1	CASSPTSGGKSYNEQFF	TGTGCCAGCAGCCCAACTAGCGGGGGGAAATCTTACAATGAGCAGTTCTTC
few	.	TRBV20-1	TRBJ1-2	CSASERAYTF	TGCAGTGCTAGCGAGAGGGCCTACACCTTC